The 21 T cell receptor beta chains below come from one sample, sequenced in a study of T cells in Graves' hyperthyroidism and ophthalmopathy. There were TCR beta CDR3 regions amplified from RNA transcripts. RT-PCR in the first round (using the HTBI primer set) targeted the TCR CDR3. TCRdb re-analysed the multiplex PCR reads in MiXCR, keeping a single row per CDR3 protein. The sample holds 600,000 to 800,000 distinct CDR3 sequences, 30% to 40% seen once. Sequenced sample: blood. The source of these receptors is a woman between 35 and 50 years old with Graves' hyperthyroidism.

This clonotype was detected ten times or more. The CDR3 DNA follows: TGTGCCAGCAGTGGATACTACGAGCAGTACTTC. Its protein product is CASSGYYEQYF. V usage is TRBV2 and J usage is TRBJ2-7; D gene unclear. V shed 4 bases and J shed 3 bases, with 4 bases lying between them. The germline gives CDR1 SNHLY, CDR2 FYNNEI. The CDR3 extends over 11 amino acids.

This clonotype occurred many times. This sequence joins TRBV20-1 and TRBJ1-2; unclear D gene. V dropped 0 bases and J dropped 8 bases, with 7 bases sitting between them. Germline CDR1 reads DFQATT; CDR2 reads SNEGSKA (reference sequence). This CDR3 region has 11 residues. CDR3 bases: TGCAGTGCTAGAGATCGGTGGGGCTACACCTTC. Translation gives CSARDRWGYTF.

The chain employs TRBV28 and TRBJ2-2, with a weak D call TRBD1 (6 bases). This CDR3 comprises 16 residues. CDR1 and CDR2 from the germline V gene are MDHEN and SYDVKM. V shed 1 base and J shed 4 bases, with 13 bases lying between them. This CDR3 is CASSLLGRGATGELFF. The CDR3 DNA reads as TGTGCCAGCAGTTTATTGGGCAGGGGTGCCACCGGGGAGCTGTTTTTT.

This clonotype was seen many times. The chain combines TRBV6-5 with TRBJ1-1, with TRBD1 identical over 9 bases. This CDR3 is built from 13 residues. The V gene's germline CDR1 is MNHEY and CDR2 SVGAGI. The V gene end was trimmed by 2 bases and the J gene end by 12 bases; junction bases not matched to a gene: 7. CDR3 residues: CASSYMGTGLTFF. CDR3 DNA: TGTGCCAGCAGTTACATGGGGACAGGGCTGACTTTCTTT.

V is TRBV9 and J is TRBJ2-5, with D possibly matching TRBD1 (5 bases). The V end lost 5 bases, the J end lost 4 bases, and 15 bases lay between the germline ends. The CDR3 loop spans 14 amino acids. Germline values: CDR1 SGDLS, CDR2 YYNGEE. DNA for the CDR3: TGTGCCAGCAGTGAAAAACAGGCCCTAGAGACCCAGTACTTC. Translation: CASSEKQALETQYF. Combining the CDR3 with reference TRBV9 and TRBJ2-5 gives the whole variable domain DSGVTQTPKHLITATGQRVTLRCSPRSGDLSVYWYQQSLDQGLQFLIQYYNGEERAKGNILERFSAQQFPDLHSELNLSSLELGDSALYFCASSEKQALETQYFGPGTRLLVL.

The chain combines TRBV7-2 with TRBJ1-1; 7 bases match TRBD1. V gave up 5 bases and J gave up 11 bases; unmatched junction bases: 29. The CDR3 is 19 amino acids. Germline assignment: CDR1 SGHTA and CDR2 FQGNSA. The CDR3 protein is CASSRLSKERGVGQEWAFF. DNA of the CDR3: TGTGCCAGCAGCCGACTTTCAAAGGAACGGGGTGTCGGACAGGAATGGGCTTTCTTT.

This clonotype was found a few times. The chain couples TRBV4-3 to TRBJ1-1; D is perhaps TRBD1 (6 bases). V dropped 1 base and J dropped 2 bases, with 8 bases sitting between them. Germline V gene sequence: CDR1 LGHNA, CDR2 YSLEER. CDR3 length: 14 residues. This CDR3 is CASSQVQGNTEAFF. The CDR3 coding sequence is TGCGCCAGCAGCCAAGTACAGGGCAACACTGAAGCTTTCTTT.

This clonotype was seen at least ten times. V gene TRBV5-1 combines with J gene TRBJ1-1; no clear D gene. This CDR3 is built from 13 residues. Per germline, CDR1 SGHRS and CDR2 YFSETQ. With 0 bases removed from V and 3 bases from J, the gap between germline ends came to 6 bases. The CDR3 DNA reads as TGCGCCAGCAGCTTGGCCTCGGACACTGAAGCTTTCTTT. Translation gives CASSLASDTEAFF. The entire variable domain, with the rest obtained from reference TRBV5-1 and TRBJ1-1, is as follows: KAGVTQTPRYLIKTRGQQVTLSCSPISGHRSVSWYQQTPGQGLQFLFEYFSETQRNKGNFPGRFSGRQFSNSRSEMNVSTLELGDSALYLCASSLASDTEAFFGQGTRLTVV.

This clonotype came up many times. The chain has TRBV15 and TRBJ2-7; TRBD2 matches at 7 bases. The ends lost 9 bases at V and 0 bases at J; junction bases unmatched: 5. The length of the CDR3 is 13 residues. CDR1 is LNHNV, CDR2 YYDKDF, per germline (reference sequence). The DNA of the CDR3 is TGTGCCACTCGCGGGAGAGGCTCCTACGAGCAGTACTTC. Encoded protein: CATRGRGSYEQYF.

The rearrangement links TRBV25-1 to TRBJ1-1; D is ambiguous. Trimming took 6 bases from V and 11 from J, leaving 19 bases between them. Germline-derived CDR1 and CDR2 are MGHDK and SYGVNS. This CDR3 spans 13 amino acids. DNA of the CDR3: TGTGCCAGCAGCCAAGTAGTTGCGGGAGAGGCTTTCTTT. Its translation is CASSQVVAGEAFF. Drawing the rest from reference TRBV25-1 and TRBJ1-1, the complete variable domain is EADIYQTPRYLVIGTGKKITLECSQTMGHDKMYWYQQDPGMELHLIHYSYGVNSTEKGDLSSESTVSRIRTEHFPLTLESARPSHTSQYLCASSQVVAGEAFFGQGTRLTVV.

This clonotype has at least ten counts. The chain employs TRBV7-8 and TRBJ1-6; D is unresolved. This CDR3 spans 12 amino acids. V shed 3 bases and J shed 7 bases, with 4 bases lying between them. Germline V gene lookup returns CDR1 SGHVS and CDR2 FQNEAQ. CDR3 amino acids: CASSFLNSPLHF. CDR3 coding DNA: TGTGCCAGCAGCTTCCTCAATTCACCCCTCCACTTT.

The chain combines TRBV7-2 with TRBJ1-4; D is unclear. Germline loops: CDR1 SGHTA, CDR2 FQGNSA. This CDR3 region has 16 residues. The V gene lost 4 bases and the J gene lost 0 bases, with 12 bases spanning the gap. Written as DNA, the CDR3 is TGTGCCAGCAGCTCACACCGGGGTTCAACTAATGAAAAACTGTTTTTT. It is translated as CASSSHRGSTNEKLFF.

This clonotype was recorded a few times. This chain links TRBV7-2 with TRBJ1-2; D gene unclear. The CDR3 has 12 amino acids. Per the germline V gene, CDR1 is SGHTA and CDR2 is FQGNSA. The V and J ends lost 4 bases and 4 bases respectively, with 7 bases between them. The CDR3 spells CASSYPTYGYTF. Written as DNA, the CDR3 is TGTGCCAGCAGCTACCCCACCTATGGCTACACCTTC.

A remark on this clonotype: The conserved final phenylalanine or tryptophan is absent from the CDR3, which likely points to a read error. V gene TRBV6-5 combines with J gene TRBJ1-2; the D gene is possibly TRBD1 (5 bases). CDR3 length: 15 residues. The V and J ends lost 8 bases and 0 bases respectively, with 16 bases between them. Germline lookup yields CDR1 MNHEY and CDR2 SVGAGI. Here the CDR3 DNA reads TGTGCCAGCCGAATGACGGACATAGCTAACTATGGCTACACCCTC. It encodes CASRMTDIANYGYTL.

This clonotype was seen at least ten times. The rearrangement links TRBV10-3 to TRBJ1-1; maybe TRBD1 (5 bases). There are 13 residues in the CDR3. The germline V gene encodes CDR1 ENHRY and CDR2 SYGVKD. Trimming cost V 4 bases and J 6 bases, with 12 bases left between them. The DNA of the CDR3 is TGTGCCATCAGTGGGGACCCGGGGGCTGAAGCTTTCTTT. It specifies CAISGDPGAEAFF.

This clonotype was recorded at least ten times. The J gene is TRBJ1-2, the V gene TRBV10-3; D unclear. CDR3 size: 14 residues. V shed 10 bases and J shed 4 bases, with 19 bases lying between them. The germline CDR1 and CDR2 sequences are ENHRY and SYGVKD. This chain's CDR3 is CATAVRGRVYGYTF. In DNA, the CDR3 is TGTGCCACCGCAGTGCGGGGAAGGGTCTATGGCTACACCTTC.

This clonotype showed up many times. The rearrangement uses TRBV6-6 and TRBJ1-2, with D uncertain. The CDR3 runs 15 residues. CDR1 is MNHNY, CDR2 SVGAGI, per germline (reference sequence). Deletions cut 0 bases from V and 7 bases from J, with 15 bases between. In nucleotides, the CDR3 is TGTGCCAGCAGTTACTCGAGGTCGGACGATCGTGGCTACACCTTC. It translates to CASSYSRSDDRGYTF.

This clonotype occurred once. The rearrangement links TRBV5-4 to TRBJ1-4; tentatively, D is TRBD1 (6 bases). Germline V gene sequence: CDR1 SGHNT, CDR2 YYREEE (reference sequence). CDR3 length: 15 amino acids. The V gene lost 7 bases and the J gene lost 8 bases, with 21 bases spanning the gap. Here the CDR3 DNA reads TGTGCCAGCCGTGAGCGGGGGCAGGGAGGGGAAAAACTGTTTTTT. It encodes CASRERGQGGEKLFF.

The rearrangement uses TRBV11-1 and TRBJ1-6; a possible D gene is TRBD1 (5 bases). The germline CDR1 and CDR2 sequences are SGHAT and FQDESV (reference sequence). The CDR3 is 16 amino acids. V was pared by 4 bases and J by 7 bases, with 17 bases between. CDR3 in DNA: TGTGCCAGCAGCTCTCAGCGGGGGGTCCTGAATTCACCCCTCCACTTT. The encoded protein is CASSSQRGVLNSPLHF.

On this clonotype itself: This may be a read error, as it is one base from a much larger clone. This chain joins TRBV7-2 and TRBJ1-2, with D perhaps TRBD1 (5 bases). Germline V CDR1 and CDR2: SGHTA, FQGNSA. CDR3 length equals 16 residues. Here the CDR3 reads CASSRASGATAYGYTF. CDR3 nucleotide sequence: TGCGCCAGCAGCCGGGCAAGCGGGGCTACCGCCTATGGCTACACCTTC.

This clonotype has a single count. The junction departs from the called germline gene at one end, perhaps through a read error. The V call is TRBV7-9, the J call TRBJ1-2; the D is unclear. Germline CDR1 SEHNR, CDR2 FQNEAQ (reference sequence). The CDR3 runs 16 residues. CDR3: CASSRDFGNLNYGYTF. The CDR3 DNA reads TGCGCCAGCAGCCGAGATTTCGGAAACCTTAACTATGGCTACACCTTC.